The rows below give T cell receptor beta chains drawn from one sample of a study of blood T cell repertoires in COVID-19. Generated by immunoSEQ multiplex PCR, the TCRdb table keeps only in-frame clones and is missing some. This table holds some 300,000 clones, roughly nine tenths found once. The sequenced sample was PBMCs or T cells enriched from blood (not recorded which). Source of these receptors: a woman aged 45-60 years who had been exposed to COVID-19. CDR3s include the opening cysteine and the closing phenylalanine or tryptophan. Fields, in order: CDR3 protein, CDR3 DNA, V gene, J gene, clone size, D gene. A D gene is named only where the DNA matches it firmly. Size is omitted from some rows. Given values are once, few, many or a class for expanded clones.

CDR3aa: CASSLAGVDPYEQYF
CDR3nt: TGTGCCAGCAGTTTAGCAGGGGTTGATCCGTACGAGCAGTACTTC
v_gene: TRBV28
j_gene: TRBJ2-7
abundance: NA
d_gene: NA

CDR3aa: CASSPFQGPSGNTIYF
CDR3nt: TGTGCCAGCTCACCTTTCCAGGGGCCCTCTGGAAACACCATATATTTT
v_gene: TRBV18
j_gene: TRBJ1-3
abundance: NA
d_gene: NA

CDR3aa: CASSSRGRDRGTDTQYF
CDR3nt: TGTGCCAGCAGCTCCCGGGGCCGGGACAGGGGCACAGATACGCAGTATTTT
v_gene: TRBV7-6
j_gene: TRBJ2-3
abundance: NA
d_gene: TRBD1

CDR3aa: CASSLHSSYEQYF
CDR3nt: TGTGCCAGCAGTTTACACTCCTCCTACGAGCAGTACTTC
v_gene: TRBV28
j_gene: TRBJ2-7
abundance: NA
d_gene: NA

CDR3aa: CASSIDLRQAGPLHF
CDR3nt: TGTGCCAGTAGTATAGATCTTCGACAGGCGGGTCCCCTCCACTTT
v_gene: TRBV19
j_gene: TRBJ1-6
abundance: once
d_gene: NA

CDR3aa: CASSQIPRESTDTQYF
CDR3nt: TGTGCCAGCAGCCAGATCCCCCGGGAAAGCACAGATACGCAGTATTTT
v_gene: TRBV4-2
j_gene: TRBJ2-3
abundance: NA
d_gene: NA

CDR3aa: CASSPNRGFEAFF
CDR3nt: TGTGCCAGCAGCCCTAACAGGGGCTTTGAAGCTTTCTTT
v_gene: TRBV11-1
j_gene: TRBJ1-1
abundance: NA
d_gene: TRBD1

CDR3aa: CAISESRTEPNEKLFF
CDR3nt: TGTGCCATCAGTGAGTCGAGGACAGAGCCTAATGAAAAACTGTTTTTT
v_gene: TRBV10-3
j_gene: TRBJ1-4
abundance: NA
d_gene: NA

CDR3aa: CASTSTGRETQYF
CDR3nt: TGTGCCAGCACCTCTACAGGGCGGGAGACCCAGTACTTC
v_gene: TRBV6-5
j_gene: TRBJ2-5
abundance: NA
d_gene: NA

CDR3aa: CASSDGTSGSYEQYF
CDR3nt: TGTGCCAGCAGCGATGGGACTAGCGGCTCCTACGAGCAGTACTTC
v_gene: TRBV7-9
j_gene: TRBJ2-7
abundance: NA
d_gene: TRBD2

CDR3aa: CASSTGSTSGYGYTF
CDR3nt: TGTGCCAGTAGTACCGGGAGTACGAGTGGCTATGGCTACACCTTC
v_gene: TRBV19
j_gene: TRBJ1-2
abundance: NA
d_gene: NA

CDR3aa: CASSTDRATGELFF
CDR3nt: TGTGCCAGCAGCACGGACAGGGCCACCGGGGAGCTGTTTTTT
v_gene: TRBV11-3
j_gene: TRBJ2-2
abundance: NA
d_gene: TRBD1

CDR3aa: CAWSRVGQGVGYTF
CDR3nt: TGTGCCTGGAGTAGGGTCGGACAGGGGGTCGGCTACACCTTC
v_gene: TRBV30
j_gene: TRBJ1-2
abundance: NA
d_gene: TRBD1

CDR3aa: CASSSWGLSSYEQYF
CDR3nt: TGTGCCAGCAGTTCTTGGGGACTATCTTCCTACGAGCAGTACTTC
v_gene: TRBV28
j_gene: TRBJ2-7
abundance: NA
d_gene: TRBD2

CDR3aa: CASSTGTVYGYTF
CDR3nt: TGTGCCAGCAGCACCGGGACAGTCTATGGCTACACCTTC
v_gene: TRBV5-6
j_gene: TRBJ1-2
abundance: NA
d_gene: TRBD1

CDR3aa: CASSLAYGQAGSPYEQYF
CDR3nt: TGTGCCAGCAGCTTAGCTTATGGCCAAGCGGGGTCACCCTACGAGCAGTACTTC
v_gene: TRBV11-2
j_gene: TRBJ2-7
abundance: NA
d_gene: TRBD2

CDR3aa: CASSRKGGGGYEQYF
CDR3nt: TGTGCCAGCAGCCGAAAAGGAGGGGGAGGGTACGAGCAGTACTTC
v_gene: TRBV3-1/TRBV3-2
j_gene: TRBJ2-7
abundance: NA
d_gene: NA

CDR3aa: CASSYPEFTEINTEAFF
CDR3nt: TGTGCCAGCAGTTATCCGGAGTTTACCGAGATAAACACTGAAGCTTTCTTT
v_gene: TRBV6-2/TRBV6-3
j_gene: TRBJ1-1
abundance: NA
d_gene: NA

CDR3aa: CASSSQASHYGYTF
CDR3nt: TGTGCCAGCAGCTCCCAGGCCAGTCACTATGGCTACACCTTC
v_gene: TRBV7-9
j_gene: TRBJ1-2
abundance: NA
d_gene: NA

CDR3aa: CATSDRDRGSYGYTF
CDR3nt: TGTGCCACCAGTGACCGTGACAGGGGTAGCTATGGCTACACCTTC
v_gene: TRBV24-1
j_gene: TRBJ1-2
abundance: NA
d_gene: TRBD1

CDR3aa: CASSEPLRGQGTVYGYTF
CDR3nt: TGTGCCAGCAGTGAACCCCTCCGAGGACAGGGGACGGTCTATGGCTACACCTTC
v_gene: TRBV25-1
j_gene: TRBJ1-2
abundance: NA
d_gene: TRBD1

CDR3aa: CATPARKRGAYRVYQPQHF
CDR3nt: TGTGCCACCCCAGCCCGCAAACGCGGCGCTTACAGGGTATATCAGCCCCAGCATTTT
v_gene: TRBV19
j_gene: TRBJ1-5
abundance: NA
d_gene: NA

CDR3aa: CASSLQRGSEKLFF
CDR3nt: TGTGCCAGCAGTTTGCAAAGAGGATCTGAAAAACTGTTTTTT
v_gene: TRBV6-5
j_gene: TRBJ1-4
abundance: once
d_gene: NA

CDR3aa: CASSLGGDPNTEAFF
CDR3nt: TGTGCCAGCAGTTTAGGGGGGGACCCGAACACTGAAGCTTTCTTT
v_gene: TRBV28
j_gene: TRBJ1-1
abundance: NA
d_gene: NA

CDR3aa: CASSFRGTGHIKLYGYTF
CDR3nt: TGTGCCAGCAGTTTTCGAGGGACAGGGCACATCAAACTCTATGGCTACACCTTC
v_gene: TRBV28
j_gene: TRBJ1-2
abundance: NA
d_gene: TRBD1

CDR3aa: CASSFGGGNTGELFF
CDR3nt: TGTGCCAGCAGCTTTGGCGGGGGTAACACCGGGGAGCTGTTTTTT
v_gene: TRBV5-5
j_gene: TRBJ2-2
abundance: NA
d_gene: TRBD2

CDR3aa: CSVARLYRGPGSVDYNYGYTF
CDR3nt: TGCAGCGTTGCCCGGCTCTACAGGGGCCCCGGCTCCGTGGATTATAACTATGGCTACACCTTC
v_gene: TRBV29-1
j_gene: TRBJ1-2
abundance: NA
d_gene: TRBD1

CDR3aa: CASSPPLATTGELFF
CDR3nt: TGTGCCAGCAGCCCCCCCCTAGCGACTACCGGGGAGCTGTTTTTT
v_gene: TRBV5-4
j_gene: TRBJ2-2
abundance: NA
d_gene: NA

CDR3aa: CASSLRQPGYGYTF
CDR3nt: TGTGCCAGCAGTTTACGGCAGCCGGGCTATGGCTACACCTTC
v_gene: TRBV28
j_gene: TRBJ1-2
abundance: once
d_gene: NA

CDR3aa: CASTPGTEAFF
CDR3nt: TGTGCCAGTACCCCAGGTACTGAAGCTTTCTTT
v_gene: TRBV19
j_gene: TRBJ1-1
abundance: NA
d_gene: NA

CDR3aa: CASSREVSGANVLTF
CDR3nt: TGTGCCAGCAGCCGGGAAGTATCCGGGGCCAACGTCCTGACTTTC
v_gene: TRBV7-2
j_gene: TRBJ2-6
abundance: few
d_gene: NA

CDR3aa: CSVSDWYGYTF
CDR3nt: TGCAGCGTGTCGGACTGGTATGGCTACACCTTC
v_gene: TRBV29-1
j_gene: TRBJ1-2
abundance: NA
d_gene: NA

CDR3aa: CASSQETGQPSYNEQFF
CDR3nt: TGTGCCAGCAGCCAGGAAACGGGACAGCCATCCTACAATGAGCAGTTCTTC
v_gene: TRBV4-2
j_gene: TRBJ2-1
abundance: NA
d_gene: TRBD1

CDR3aa: CASTLRGQGDAITPYEQYF
CDR3nt: TGTGCCAGCACCCTGCGTGGGCAGGGCGACGCTATTACTCCCTACGAGCAGTACTTC
v_gene: TRBV6-4
j_gene: TRBJ2-7
abundance: NA
d_gene: NA

CDR3aa: CSVEAGRNTEAFF
CDR3nt: TGCAGCGTTGAGGCGGGAAGGAACACTGAAGCTTTCTTT
v_gene: TRBV29-1
j_gene: TRBJ1-1
abundance: NA
d_gene: NA

CDR3aa: CASSQAATASYEQYF
CDR3nt: TGTGCCAGCAGCCAGGCAGCGACAGCCTCCTACGAGCAGTACTTC
v_gene: TRBV28
j_gene: TRBJ2-7
abundance: NA
d_gene: NA

CDR3aa: CASSLAGVTDTQYF
CDR3nt: TGTGCCAGCAGCTTGGCGGGGGTCACAGATACGCAGTATTTT
v_gene: TRBV7-6
j_gene: TRBJ2-3
abundance: NA
d_gene: TRBD2

CDR3aa: CASLQDRGNTEAFF
CDR3nt: TGTGCCAGCCTCCAGGACAGGGGGAACACTGAAGCTTTCTTT
v_gene: TRBV6-5
j_gene: TRBJ1-1
abundance: NA
d_gene: TRBD1

CDR3aa: CASSIPSGANEQFF
CDR3nt: TGTGCCAGTAGTATTCCTAGCGGGGCCAATGAGCAGTTCTTC
v_gene: TRBV19
j_gene: TRBJ2-1
abundance: NA
d_gene: TRBD2

CDR3aa: CASTRLPFSYEKLFF
CDR3nt: TGTGCCAGCACCCGTCTGCCCTTTAGTTATGAAAAACTGTTTTTT
v_gene: TRBV9
j_gene: TRBJ1-4
abundance: NA
d_gene: NA

CDR3aa: CASSFLTGSYEQYF
CDR3nt: TGTGCCAGTAGTTTTTTGACAGGGTCCTACGAGCAGTACTTC
v_gene: TRBV19
j_gene: TRBJ2-7
abundance: NA
d_gene: TRBD1

CDR3aa: CASSPGQETQYF
CDR3nt: TGCGCCAGCAGCCCGGGACAAGAGACCCAGTACTTC
v_gene: TRBV5-1
j_gene: TRBJ2-5
abundance: NA
d_gene: NA

CDR3aa: CASGGRGNYGYTF
CDR3nt: TGTGCCAGCGGTGGCAGGGGGAACTATGGCTACACCTTC
v_gene: TRBV3-1/TRBV3-2
j_gene: TRBJ1-2
abundance: once
d_gene: TRBD1

CDR3aa: CASSFPGTENEKLFF
CDR3nt: TGTGCCAGCAGCTTCCCCGGGACAGAAAATGAAAAACTGTTTTTT
v_gene: TRBV7-9
j_gene: TRBJ1-4
abundance: once
d_gene: TRBD1

CDR3aa: CASSQNKNTGELFF
CDR3nt: TGTGCCAGCTCACAGAACAAGAACACCGGGGAGCTGTTTTTT
v_gene: TRBV18
j_gene: TRBJ2-2
abundance: NA
d_gene: NA

CDR3aa: CASSWAGGTEAFF
CDR3nt: TGTGCCAGCAGCTGGGCAGGGGGCACTGAAGCTTTCTTT
v_gene: TRBV11-1
j_gene: TRBJ1-1
abundance: NA
d_gene: TRBD1

CDR3aa: CASIPGGPPYEQYF
CDR3nt: TGTGCCAGCATCCCGGGGGGCCCCCCCTACGAGCAGTACTTC
v_gene: TRBV6-5
j_gene: TRBJ2-7
abundance: NA
d_gene: NA

CDR3aa: CASSLGRGLGQPQHF
CDR3nt: TGTGCCAGCAGCTTAGGAAGGGGGCTAGGTCAGCCCCAGCATTTT
v_gene: TRBV7-2
j_gene: TRBJ1-5
abundance: NA
d_gene: TRBD1

CDR3aa: CASSLLLEGEQYF
CDR3nt: TGTGCCAGCAGTTTACTTTTGGAGGGCGAGCAGTACTTC
v_gene: TRBV12-3/TRBV12-4
j_gene: TRBJ2-7
abundance: NA
d_gene: NA

CDR3aa: CASSRDGANYGYTF
CDR3nt: TGTGCCAGCAGCCGAGACGGAGCTAACTATGGCTACACCTTC
v_gene: TRBV14
j_gene: TRBJ1-2
abundance: once
d_gene: NA

CDR3aa: CASSPRTAGAEAFF
CDR3nt: TGTGCCAGCAGCCCACGGACAGCGGGAGCTGAAGCTTTCTTT
v_gene: TRBV3-1/TRBV3-2
j_gene: TRBJ1-1
abundance: NA
d_gene: NA

CDR3aa: CASSSPGVTEAFF
CDR3nt: TGTGCCAGCAGTTCCCCCGGGGTAACTGAAGCTTTCTTT
v_gene: TRBV28
j_gene: TRBJ1-1
abundance: NA
d_gene: NA

CDR3aa: CASRRDSSTDTQYF
CDR3nt: TGTGCCAGCAGGCGGGACAGTAGCACAGATACGCAGTATTTT
v_gene: TRBV9
j_gene: TRBJ2-3
abundance: NA
d_gene: NA

CDR3aa: CASTVGGLAIDTQYF
CDR3nt: TGTGCCAGTACGGTAGGGGGACTAGCCATAGATACGCAGTATTTT
v_gene: TRBV19
j_gene: TRBJ2-3
abundance: NA
d_gene: TRBD2

CDR3aa: CSASPQHF
CDR3nt: TGCAGTGCCTCGCCCCAGCATTTT
v_gene: TRBV20-1
j_gene: TRBJ1-5
abundance: NA
d_gene: NA

CDR3aa: CSVGGDRGRQETQYF
CDR3nt: TGCAGCGTTGGGGGGGACAGGGGGCGGCAAGAGACCCAGTACTTC
v_gene: TRBV29-1
j_gene: TRBJ2-5
abundance: NA
d_gene: TRBD1

CDR3aa: CASSELPRQGSNQPQHF
CDR3nt: TGCGCCAGCAGTGAGTTGCCCCGACAGGGAAGCAATCAGCCCCAGCATTTT
v_gene: TRBV10-1
j_gene: TRBJ1-5
abundance: NA
d_gene: TRBD1